A single sample is the source of the 32 T cell receptor beta chains below, sequenced in a study of response to subunit inactivated influenza vaccine. Each CDR3 protein is one row after TCRdb ran MiXCR on the RT-PCR reads. The sample lists about 500,000 distinct CDR3 sequences, approximately 16% seen once, with 2.5% to 3.5% in the top ten. The sequencing here drew on CD4+ T cells sorted from PBMCs, taken 23 months after vaccination. These receptors came from a man between 45 and 75 years old who received an inactivated influenza vaccine.

The V call is TRBV6-2 or TRBV6-3, the J call TRBJ2-5; unclear D gene. In germline, CDR1 is MNHEY, CDR2 SVGEGT. The CDR3 is made up of 15 amino acids. Trimming shortened V by 2 bases and J by 5 bases, and 15 bases separated the two germline ends. CDR3 sequence reads: CASSYGDNEAETQYF. The CDR3 nucleotides are TGTGCCAGCAGTTACGGAGACAACGAGGCGGAGACCCAGTACTTC.

This clonotype was counted ten times or more. J is TRBJ1-1 and V is TRBV5-1; no reliable D call. Germline assignment: CDR1 SGHRS and CDR2 YFSETQ. This CDR3 is built from 14 residues. V lost 2 bases, J lost 1 base, and 9 bases lay in between. The CDR3 DNA reads as TGCGCCAGCAGCTTACCCCAATCGAACACTGAAGCTTTCTTT. This sequence encodes CASSLPQSNTEAFF.

This clonotype was counted a few times. CDR3 residues: CASSRGQGSLETQYF. CDR3 coding DNA: TGTGCCAGCTCACGAGGACAGGGGAGTTTAGAGACCCAGTACTTC. The chain links TRBV18 to TRBJ2-5; 9 nucleotides line up with TRBD1. The CDR3 contains 15 residues. CDR1 is KGHSH and CDR2 is LQKENI in the germline V gene. Losses at the gene ends were 4 bases for V and 4 bases for J; bases not matched to a gene: 7.

This clonotype was detected many times. The rearrangement links TRBV5-1 to TRBJ2-7; TRBD2 aligns across 9 bases. Germline lookup yields CDR1 SGHRS and CDR2 YFSETQ. This CDR3 spans 15 amino acids. Unmatched junction bases numbered 4, after V lost 0 bases and J lost 3 bases. CDR3 residues: CASSLVIAGDYEQYF. CDR3 bases: TGCGCCAGCAGCTTGGTTATAGCGGGGGACTACGAGCAGTACTTC.

This clonotype came up many times. This chain uses TRBV9 with TRBJ1-6, with D possibly TRBD1 on 6 matching bases. The CDR3 has 15 residues. Germline V CDR1 and CDR2: SGDLS, YYNGEE. V dropped 3 bases and J dropped 4 bases, with 11 bases sitting between them. The CDR3 sequence is CASSEDSGYNSPLHF. The CDR3 DNA follows: TGTGCCAGCAGCGAGGACAGCGGATATAATTCACCCCTCCACTTT.

This clonotype turned up a few times. The rearrangement uses TRBV3-1 and TRBJ2-5; 8 bases align to TRBD2. The CDR3 is 16 residues long. Germline V lookup: CDR1 LGHDT, CDR2 YNNKEL (reference sequence). J was trimmed by 7 bases and V by 0 bases; bases with no gene match: 10. Here the CDR3 DNA reads TGTGCCAGCAGCCAAGATTCGGGGGGGACCCCACGGACCCAGTACTTC. Encoded protein: CASSQDSGGTPRTQYF.

The chain joins TRBV30 to TRBJ2-5, with 13 bases that match TRBD2. This CDR3 spans 14 amino acids. V lost 5 bases to trimming and J lost 4 bases; unmatched junction nucleotides: 4. In germline, CDR1 is GTSNPN, CDR2 SVGIG (reference sequence). CDR3 DNA: TGTGCCTGGCGACTAGCGGGGGGTGTAGAGACCCAGTACTTC. Amino acids: CAWRLAGGVETQYF.

The chain combines TRBV20-1 with TRBJ2-5; 8 bases fit TRBD2. CDR3 size: 17 residues. Germline lookup yields CDR1 DFQATT and CDR2 SNEGSKA (reference sequence). The V and J ends lost 6 bases and 1 base, in that order; junction bases with no gene match: 16. The CDR3 DNA is TGCAGTGCCAGGATTCTTCGGGGGGGCAGTAGCCAAGAGACCCAGTACTTC. Translated: CSARILRGGSSQETQYF.

This clonotype was counted many times. The CDR3 is CASSSGRNSNQPQHF. CDR3 sequence (DNA): TGTGCCAGCAGCTCCGGACGGAATAGCAATCAGCCCCAGCATTTT. J is TRBJ1-5 and V is TRBV4-2; D is ambiguous. The germline gives CDR1 LGHNA, CDR2 YNFKEQ. The CDR3 covers 15 residues. V lost 5 bases to trimming and J lost 0 bases, with 11 bases between them.

This sequence joins TRBV20-1 and TRBJ2-2; D is unresolved. The CDR3 has 14 amino acids. Trimming shortened V by 4 bases and J by 4 bases, and 13 bases separated the two germline ends. CDR1 DFQATT and CDR2 SNEGSKA come from the germline V gene (reference sequence). DNA of the CDR3: TGCAGTGCTAACCCCCTGACGGCCACCGGGGAGCTGTTTTTT. Its protein is CSANPLTATGELFF.

The chain combines TRBV29-1 with TRBJ2-7, with D hard to call. Trimming took 4 bases from V and 2 from J, leaving 9 bases between them. CDR1 is SQVTM, CDR2 ANQGSEA, per germline. The CDR3 covers 12 residues. CDR3 amino acids: CSVGRDTYEQYF. The CDR3 bases are TGCAGCGTTGGAAGGGATACCTACGAGCAGTACTTC.

This clonotype appeared a few times. V usage is TRBV27 and J usage is TRBJ2-3; 9 positions match TRBD1. The length of the CDR3 is 15 residues. With 6 bases clipped from V and 4 bases from J, the junction kept 8 bases outside the gene matches. Germline CDR1 reads MNHEY; CDR2 reads SMNVEV (reference sequence). Here the CDR3 DNA reads TGTGCCAGCAGCCCCCGTCGGACAGGGGCAGATACGCAGTATTTT. It translates to CASSPRRTGADTQYF.

In its sample, this clonotype was seen a few times. The chain recombines TRBV28 with TRBJ2-1, with TRBD1 as a possible D gene (5 bases). This CDR3 comprises 15 residues. CDR1 and CDR2 from the germline V gene are MDHEN and SYDVKM. Trimming took 6 bases from V and 7 from J, leaving 19 bases between them. The CDR3 DNA reads as TGTGCCAGCAGCCGCCCCCAGGGTAACAGGAATGAGCAGTTCTTC. Translating it yields CASSRPQGNRNEQFF.

This clonotype appeared a few times. This sequence joins TRBV4-3 and TRBJ2-5, with a tentative D call TRBD1 (7 bases). The ends were cut back, 0 bases at V and 1 base at J, with 18 bases in the middle. Germline V lookup: CDR1 LGHNA, CDR2 YSLEER. The CDR3 extends over 18 amino acids. The CDR3 DNA sequence: TGCGCCAGCAGCCAAGATCCCGAATGGAGGGGGCCCCAAGAGACCCAGTACTTC. Protein sequence: CASSQDPEWRGPQETQYF.

The chain couples TRBV12-3 or TRBV12-4 to TRBJ2-2; 9 bases match TRBD1. Trimming at V came to 4 bases and at J to 4 bases, leaving 7 bases not matched to a gene. This CDR3 contains 16 residues. The CDR3 loop is CASSSSGTGPTGELFF. The CDR3 DNA follows: TGTGCCAGCAGTTCTTCCGGGACAGGGCCCACCGGGGAGCTGTTTTTT.

This chain uses TRBV5-6 with TRBJ2-1; 8 nucleotides agree with TRBD1. V lost 6 bases, J lost 5 bases, and 7 bases stayed unmatched. CDR3 length: 14 residues. Germline lookup yields CDR1 SGHDT and CDR2 YYEEEE. The DNA of the CDR3 is TGTGCCAGCACCCGACAGGGGCGTGACAATGAGCAGTTCTTC. Its protein is CASTRQGRDNEQFF.

The chain couples TRBV4-1 to TRBJ2-7; unclear D gene. CDR1 is MGHRA and CDR2 is YSYEKL in the germline V gene. V lost 0 bases, J lost 9 bases, and 18 bases lay in between. This CDR3 is 15 amino acids long. This CDR3 is CASSQDSAAGLGQYF. In nucleotides, the CDR3 is TGCGCCAGCAGCCAAGATTCAGCCGCCGGCCTAGGGCAGTACTTC.

The V gene is TRBV7-8, the J gene TRBJ2-7; TRBD2 agrees at 7 bases. CDR3 size: 17 residues. Germline trimming cut 4 bases from V and 7 bases from J; bases unmatched to any gene: 19. Germline V gene data show CDR1 as SGHVS and CDR2 as FQNEAQ. The CDR3 is CASSSSEWDYSREEQYF. The CDR3 DNA follows: TGTGCCAGCAGCTCCTCGGAGTGGGACTACTCACGTGAGGAGCAGTACTTC.

The rearrangement uses TRBV7-8 and TRBJ1-6; D is ambiguous. Germline CDR1 and CDR2: SGHVS and FQNEAQ. The CDR3 is 13 residues long. Trimming removed 1 base at V and 13 bases at J, with 11 bases between. CDR3 protein: CASSLDPPFPLHF. CDR3 coding DNA: TGTGCCAGCAGCTTAGACCCCCCCTTTCCCCTCCACTTT.

The chain combines TRBV5-1 with TRBJ2-3; 7 bases line up with TRBD1. The length of the CDR3 is 15 residues. The germline V gene has CDR1 SGHRS and CDR2 YFSETQ. The junction had 5 bases not matched to a gene; V was cut back by 4 bases and J by 0 bases. The CDR3 nucleotides are TGCGCCAGCAGCGTGGGACAGACGAGCACAGATACGCAGTATTTT. It is translated as CASSVGQTSTDTQYF.

The V and J genes are TRBV10-1 and TRBJ2-7; TRBD1 matches 8 bases. This CDR3 is 15 amino acids long. V lost 4 bases to trimming and J lost 0 bases; unmatched junction nucleotides: 5. Germline values: CDR1 WNHNN, CDR2 SYGVQD (reference sequence). The CDR3, as DNA: TGCGCCAGCAGTGTTGGCAGGGGGCCCTCCTACGAGCAGTACTTC. It codes for CASSVGRGPSYEQYF.

V and J are TRBV7-2 and TRBJ2-7, with a tentative D call TRBD2 (5 bases). This CDR3 is 16 amino acids long. CDR1 SGHTA and CDR2 FQGNSA come from the germline V gene. V was shortened by 2 bases and J by 0 bases, with 14 bases between the two germline ends. CDR3 residues: CASSLWGAKDSYEQYF. In nucleotides, the CDR3 is TGTGCCAGCAGCTTATGGGGAGCAAAGGACTCCTACGAGCAGTACTTC.

V and J are TRBV6-1 and TRBJ2-7; D is unresolved. V was cut by 0 bases and J by 3 bases, with 6 bases left in between. The CDR3 loop spans 13 amino acids. Germline assignment: CDR1 MNHNS and CDR2 SASEGT. For the CDR3, the DNA is TGTGCCAGCAGTGAAGCCTACAGCTACGAGCAGTACTTC. Translated: CASSEAYSYEQYF.

This clonotype was detected only a few times. This chain uses TRBV15 with TRBJ2-7; no clear D gene. Germline CDR1 LNHNV, CDR2 YYDKDF (reference sequence). The V end was cut by 5 bases, the J end by 4 bases, with 9 bases between. CDR3 length: 12 residues. The DNA for the CDR3 is TGTGCCACCAGCTCTGGATTATACGAGCAGTACTTC. This gives the protein CATSSGLYEQYF.

The chain employs TRBV12-3 or TRBV12-4 and TRBJ1-1, with unresolved D. This CDR3 has 17 residues. The ends were cut back, 3 bases at V and 1 base at J, with 18 bases in the middle. DNA of the CDR3: TGTGCCAGCAGTTTTTCCCTGTTCTCCGCCGGGAACACTGAAGCTTTCTTT. Its protein product is CASSFSLFSAGNTEAFF.

This clonotype was picked up a small number of times. J is TRBJ2-2 and V is TRBV6-1; D might be TRBD1 (5 bases). The CDR3 is made up of 15 amino acids. Germline CDR1 is MNHNS and CDR2 is SASEGT. Trimming took off 0 bases at V and 6 bases at J, with 11 bases between the two ends. The CDR3 region is CASSEARVGSGELFF. CDR3 coding DNA: TGTGCCAGCAGTGAAGCCAGGGTCGGGTCCGGGGAGCTGTTTTTT.

V is TRBV4-2 and J is TRBJ1-1, with 7 bases identical to TRBD1. J was trimmed by 5 bases and V by 2 bases; bases with no gene match: 11. Germline V CDR1 and CDR2: LGHNA, YNFKEQ. CDR3 length equals 16 residues. The CDR3 loop reads CASSQLGGRGSTEAFF. The CDR3 nucleotides read TGTGCCAGCAGCCAATTAGGGGGCAGGGGCTCGACTGAAGCTTTCTTT.

The chain carries TRBV20-1 and TRBJ2-3, with 8 positions matching TRBD2. The CDR3 length is 15 residues. J was trimmed by 3 bases and V by 5 bases; bases with no gene match: 10. Germline assignment: CDR1 DFQATT and CDR2 SNEGSKA (reference sequence). CDR3 residues: CSARGGPRTTDTQYF. The CDR3 nucleotides read TGCAGTGCTCGCGGGGGGCCGAGGACAACAGATACGCAGTATTTT.

The chain combines TRBV11-2 with TRBJ2-7, with TRBD2 matching 12 bases. The CDR3 length is 13 residues. Per the germline V gene, CDR1 is SGHAT and CDR2 is FQNNGV. The V gene end was trimmed by 8 bases and the J gene end by 5 bases; junction bases not matched to a gene: 4. Written as DNA, the CDR3 is TGTGCCAGCCTGGGACTAGCGGGCCACGAGCAGTACTTC. Its protein is CASLGLAGHEQYF.

The rearrangement joins TRBV14 to TRBJ1-2; D is perhaps TRBD1 (5 bases). The CDR3 loop spans 17 amino acids. The germline V gene has CDR1 SGHDN and CDR2 FVKESK. Trimming stripped 3 bases from V and 0 bases from J, with 17 bases between. The CDR3 spells CASSQISTDRANYGYTF. CDR3 DNA: TGTGCCAGCAGCCAGATTTCGACCGACAGAGCTAACTATGGCTACACCTTC. Combining the CDR3 with reference TRBV14 and TRBJ1-2 gives the whole variable domain EAGVTQFPSHSVIEKGQTVTLRCDPISGHDNLYWYRRVMGKEIKFLLHFVKESKQDESGMPNNRFLAERTGGTYSTLKVQPAELEDSGVYFCASSQISTDRANYGYTFGSGTRLTVV.

CDR3 in amino acids: CASSVAGRGSTEAFF. CDR3 in DNA: TGTGCCAGCAGCGTAGCGGGACGGGGCTCCACTGAAGCTTTCTTT. V usage is TRBV9 and J usage is TRBJ1-1; a weak D match, TRBD1 (5 bases). Trimming shortened V by 0 bases and J by 4 bases, and 13 bases separated the two germline ends. The CDR3 is 15 residues long. The germline V gene has CDR1 SGDLS and CDR2 YYNGEE.

This clonotype was found once. The chain combines TRBV14 with TRBJ2-3, with D perhaps given as TRBD1 or TRBD2 (6 bases each). CDR1 and CDR2 from the germline V gene are SGHDN and FVKESK. Trimming left V 4 bases short and J 2 bases short, with 13 bases between. The CDR3 totals 15 residues. The CDR3 is CASSPLGGNTDTQYF. CDR3 coding DNA: TGTGCCAGCAGCCCCCTCGGGGGCAACACAGATACGCAGTATTTT. Full variable domain (rest looked up from reference TRBV14 and TRBJ2-3): EAGVTQFPSHSVIEKGQTVTLRCDPISGHDNLYWYRRVMGKEIKFLLHFVKESKQDESGMPNNRFLAERTGGTYSTLKVQPAELEDSGVYFCASSPLGGNTDTQYFGPGTRLTVL.